A selection of T cell receptor beta chains follows, all from one sample in a study of vaccination and CD4 T cells after COVID-19. Each CDR3 protein is one row after TCRdb ran MiXCR on the PCR reads. In the table there are under 20,000 distinct CDR3 sequences, less than 35% of which are singletons. Antigen specificity for these receptors is unknown. Material for sequencing was cultured CD4+ T cells from blood. The receptors were sampled from a human donor with COVID-19. The CDR3 runs from the conserved cysteine through the conserved F or W. Fields, in order: V gene, clone size, J gene, D gene, CDR3 protein, CDR3 DNA. D genes are given only for firm matches. A row's size may be missing; if present it is once, few, many or a size class.

TRBV7-2	few	TRBJ1-2	NA	CASSLVTGRVDYGYTF	TGTGCCAGCAGCTTAGTCACAGGGAGGGTAGATTATGGCTACACCTTC
TRBV19	NA	TRBJ2-5	TRBD1	CASRMGQLGETQYF	TGTGCCAGTAGGATGGGACAGTTAGGGGAGACCCAGTACTTC
TRBV28	NA	TRBJ2-3	TRBD1	CASVRDRGRDTQYF	TGTGCCAGCGTCCGGGACAGGGGCCGGGATACGCAGTATTTT
TRBV27	NA	TRBJ2-1	TRBD2	CAAGRGGLLDEQFF	TGTGCCGCCGGGCGGGGGGGCCTTTTAGATGAGCAGTTCTTC
TRBV6-5	NA	TRBJ2-3	TRBD2	CASSYPPRLAGAREDTQYF	TGTGCCAGCAGTTATCCCCCCCGACTAGCGGGGGCACGGGAAGATACGCAGTATTTT
TRBV11-3	NA	TRBJ2-2	NA	CASSPNGNIAGELFF	TGTGCCAGCAGTCCGAACGGTAATATCGCCGGGGAGCTGTTTTTT
TRBV6-5	NA	TRBJ2-7	NA	CASSFQGGEQYF	TGTGCCAGCAGTTTCCAGGGTGGCGAGCAGTACTTC
TRBV20-1	NA	TRBJ1-5	NA	CSARDRGDQPQHF	TGCAGTGCTAGAGACCGAGGGGATCAGCCCCAGCATTTT
TRBV6-1	NA	TRBJ1-3	NA	CASSLTEMSGNTIYF	TGTGCCAGCAGCCTAACCGAAATGTCTGGAAACACCATATATTTT
TRBV27	NA	TRBJ1-6	TRBD1	CASSPYQGGTGDDSPLHF	TGTGCCAGCAGCCCCTACCAGGGGGGGACAGGGGACGATTCACCCCTCCACTTT
TRBV12-5	NA	TRBJ2-3	NA	CASGPRGTDTQYF	TGTGCTAGTGGTCCCCGCGGCACAGATACGCAGTATTTT
TRBV19	NA	TRBJ2-5	TRBD2	CASSPGLPETQYF	TGTGCCAGTAGTCCGGGACTACCAGAGACCCAGTACTTC
TRBV23-1	few	TRBJ1-2	NA	CASSQFRGYTF	TGCGCCAGCAGTCAATTTAGGGGCTACACCTTC
TRBV5-1	NA	TRBJ2-7	TRBD1	CASSSTVGQLFYEQYF	TGCGCCAGCAGCTCCACTGTGGGACAGCTGTTCTACGAGCAGTACTTC
TRBV7-2	few	TRBJ2-5	TRBD2	CASSAIAGGAGETQYF	TGTGCCAGCAGCGCCATAGCGGGGGGGGCGGGGGAGACCCAGTACTTC
TRBV7-6	NA	TRBJ2-1	NA	CASSLVGGVGSEQFF	TGTGCCAGCAGCTTAGTAGGTGGAGTAGGATCTGAGCAGTTCTTC
TRBV24-1	NA	TRBJ2-1	NA	CATSDPTRGALSEQFF	TGTGCCACCAGTGATCCTACTCGGGGGGCCCTCAGTGAGCAGTTCTTC
TRBV2	once	TRBJ2-7	TRBD1	CASNPQGLSEQYF	TGTGCCAGCAACCCACAGGGGTTGAGCGAGCAGTACTTC
TRBV7-9	few	TRBJ2-3	NA	CASSPKGADTQYF	TGTGCCAGCAGCCCGAAGGGGGCAGATACGCAGTATTTT
TRBV19	NA	TRBJ2-3	NA	CASSIILGETDTQYF	TGTGCCAGTAGTATAATTCTCGGGGAAACAGATACGCAGTATTTT
TRBV28	NA	TRBJ1-1	TRBD1	CASSLSTGTVNTEAFF	TGTGCCAGCAGTTTATCAACCGGGACAGTGAACACTGAAGCTTTCTTT
TRBV7-2	few	TRBJ2-5	NA	CATARSRAETQYF	TGTGCCACCGCGCGGAGTAGGGCAGAGACCCAGTACTTC
TRBV7-8	NA	TRBJ2-1	TRBD1	CASSAPGQGPYEQFF	TGTGCCAGCAGCGCCCCGGGACAGGGGCCCTATGAGCAGTTCTTC
TRBV10-3	few	TRBJ2-1	NA	CAIATAEANEQFF	TGTGCCATCGCTACAGCTGAGGCCAATGAGCAGTTCTTC
TRBV11-3	NA	TRBJ2-7	NA	CASSIQGTDEQYF	TGTGCCAGCAGCATCCAGGGTACGGACGAGCAGTACTTC
TRBV11-3	NA	TRBJ2-5	NA	CASSLDVGGYQETQYF	TGTGCCAGCAGCTTAGATGTCGGAGGATACCAAGAGACCCAGTACTTC
TRBV6-1	NA	TRBJ2-7	TRBD1	CASNMLPGQGRSSEQYF	TGTGCCAGCAACATGCTCCCGGGACAGGGTCGATCCTCCGAGCAGTACTTC
TRBV7-9	NA	TRBJ2-7	NA	CASFHVRPYEQYF	TGTGCCAGCTTCCACGTCCGCCCTTACGAGCAGTACTTC
TRBV7-2	NA	TRBJ2-2	NA	CATRRDGNTGELFF	TGTGCCACCAGAAGGGACGGGAACACCGGGGAGCTGTTTTTT
TRBV7-9	NA	TRBJ2-1	TRBD2	CASSPTSGGHNEQFF	TGTGCCAGCAGCCCGACTAGCGGGGGCCACAATGAGCAGTTCTTC
TRBV21-1	NA	TRBJ2-7	NA	CASSVTGQGAQCHF	TGTGCCAGCAGCGTAACGGGACAGGGGGCCCAATGTCACTTC
TRBV7-3	NA	TRBJ2-5	TRBD2	CASSLSGGARETQYF	TGTGCCAGCAGCTTAAGCGGGGGGGCTAGGGAGACCCAGTACTTC
TRBV10-3	NA	TRBJ2-1	NA	CAISGESYNEQFF	TGTGCCATCTCAGGTGAATCCTACAATGAGCAGTTCTTC
TRBV4-1	NA	TRBJ1-1	TRBD1	CASSQRDRGAFF	TGCGCCAGCAGCCAACGTGACAGGGGAGCTTTCTTT
TRBV12-5	few	TRBJ2-3	NA	CASGVSPTDTQYF	TGTGCCAGCGGTGTAAGTCCCACAGATACGCAGTATTTT
TRBV7-2	few	TRBJ2-7	TRBD2	CASRSRVAGGVYEQYF	TGTGCCAGCAGATCCCGGGTAGCGGGGGGTGTCTACGAGCAGTACTTC
TRBV7-2	NA	TRBJ2-7	TRBD2	CASSKLAGGTTFGWEQYF	TGTGCCAGCAGCAAACTAGCGGGGGGTACAACCTTCGGCTGGGAGCAGTACTTC
TRBV6-2/TRBV6-3	NA	TRBJ2-1	NA	CASSQSDNEQFF	TGTGCCAGCAGTCAAAGTGACAATGAGCAGTTCTTC
TRBV29-1	NA	TRBJ2-1	TRBD2	CSGRGGEGEQFF	TGCAGCGGCCGCGGGGGGGAGGGTGAGCAGTTCTTC
TRBV19	NA	TRBJ1-3	NA	CASSIPLLPGNTIYF	TGTGCCAGTAGTATCCCCCTCCTCCCTGGAAACACCATATATTTT
TRBV6-5	few	TRBJ1-6	TRBD1	CASSYSTGQGSSSYNSPLHF	TGTGCCAGCAGTTACTCAACGGGACAGGGGTCCTCCTCCTATAATTCACCCCTCCACTTT
TRBV29-1	NA	TRBJ2-3	TRBD2	CSVEDRAGGRTDTQYF	TGCAGCGTTGAAGATCGAGCGGGGGGTCGCACAGATACGCAGTATTTT
TRBV10-3	few	TRBJ1-2	NA	CASSKTGADYGYTF	TGTGCCAGTAGTAAAACGGGGGCGGACTATGGCTACACCTTC
TRBV6-1	few	TRBJ1-5	TRBD1	CASSPDRDRGPLRPQHF	TGTGCCAGCAGTCCCGACCGGGACAGGGGGCCCCTGAGGCCCCAGCATTTT